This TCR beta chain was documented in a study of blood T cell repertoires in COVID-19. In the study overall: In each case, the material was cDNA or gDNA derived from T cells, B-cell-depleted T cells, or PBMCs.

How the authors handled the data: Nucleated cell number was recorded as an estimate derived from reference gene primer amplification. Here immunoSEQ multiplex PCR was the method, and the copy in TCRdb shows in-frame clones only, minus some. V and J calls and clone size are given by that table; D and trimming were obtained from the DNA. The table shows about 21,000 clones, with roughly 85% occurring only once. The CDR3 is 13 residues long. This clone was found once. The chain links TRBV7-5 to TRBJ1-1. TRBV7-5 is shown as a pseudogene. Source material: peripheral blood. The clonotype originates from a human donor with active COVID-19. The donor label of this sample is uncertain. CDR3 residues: CASEEGQNTEAFF. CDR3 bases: TGTGCCAGCGAAGAGGGTCAGAACACTGAAGCTTTCTTT.